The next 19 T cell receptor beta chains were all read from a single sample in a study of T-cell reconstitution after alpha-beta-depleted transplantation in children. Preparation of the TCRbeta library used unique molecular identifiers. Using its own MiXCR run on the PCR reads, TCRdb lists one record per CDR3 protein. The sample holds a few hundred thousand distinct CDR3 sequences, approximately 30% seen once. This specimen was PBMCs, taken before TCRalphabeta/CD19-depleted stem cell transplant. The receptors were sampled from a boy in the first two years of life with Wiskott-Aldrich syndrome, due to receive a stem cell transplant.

Here the CDR3 reads CASSATTRNTIYF. Here the CDR3 DNA reads TGTGCCAGCAGTGCGACTACTCGAAACACCATATATTTT. The chain combines TRBV12-3 or TRBV12-4 with TRBJ1-3; unclear D gene. There are 13 residues in the CDR3. Deletions cut 5 bases from V and 5 bases from J, with 10 bases between.

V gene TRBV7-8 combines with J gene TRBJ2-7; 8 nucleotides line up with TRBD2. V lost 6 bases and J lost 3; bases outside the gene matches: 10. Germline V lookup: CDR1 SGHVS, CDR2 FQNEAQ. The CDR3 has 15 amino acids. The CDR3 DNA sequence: TGTGCCAGCAGTTTGAGCGGGAGAAGGGGCTACGAGCAGTACTTC. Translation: CASSLSGRRGYEQYF.

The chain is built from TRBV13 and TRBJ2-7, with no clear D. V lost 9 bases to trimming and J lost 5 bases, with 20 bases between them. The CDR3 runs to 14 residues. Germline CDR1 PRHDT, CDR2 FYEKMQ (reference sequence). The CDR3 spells CASYPGERNHEQYF. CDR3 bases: TGTGCCAGTTACCCAGGCGAAAGAAACCACGAGCAGTACTTC.

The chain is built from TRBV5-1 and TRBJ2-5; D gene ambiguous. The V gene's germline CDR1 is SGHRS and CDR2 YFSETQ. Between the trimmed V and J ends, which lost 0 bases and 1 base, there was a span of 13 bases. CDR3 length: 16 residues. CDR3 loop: CASSLGPSVFQETQYF. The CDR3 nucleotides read TGCGCCAGCAGCTTGGGCCCTTCAGTGTTCCAAGAGACCCAGTACTTC. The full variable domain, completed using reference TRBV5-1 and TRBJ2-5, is KAGVTQTPRYLIKTRGQQVTLSCSPISGHRSVSWYQQTPGQGLQFLFEYFSETQRNKGNFPGRFSGRQFSNSRSEMNVSTLELGDSALYLCASSLGPSVFQETQYFGPGTRLLVL.

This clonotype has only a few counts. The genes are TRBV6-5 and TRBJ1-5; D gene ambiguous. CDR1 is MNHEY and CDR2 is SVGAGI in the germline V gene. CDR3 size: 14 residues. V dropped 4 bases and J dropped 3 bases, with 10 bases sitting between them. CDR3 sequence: CASSLGRLNQPQHF. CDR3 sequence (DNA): TGTGCCAGCAGTTTAGGACGGCTCAATCAGCCCCAGCATTTT.

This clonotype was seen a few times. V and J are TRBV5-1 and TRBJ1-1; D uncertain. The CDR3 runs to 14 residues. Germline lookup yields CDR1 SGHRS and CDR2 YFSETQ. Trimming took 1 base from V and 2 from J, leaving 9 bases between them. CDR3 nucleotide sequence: TGCGCCAGCAGCTTGTTCCTGGGAAACACTGAAGCTTTCTTT. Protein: CASSLFLGNTEAFF.

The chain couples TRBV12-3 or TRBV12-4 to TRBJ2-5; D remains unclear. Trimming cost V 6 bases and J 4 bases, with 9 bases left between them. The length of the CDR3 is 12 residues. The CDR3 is CASRTPGETQYF. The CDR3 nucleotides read TGTGCCAGCAGAACACCGGGAGAGACCCAGTACTTC.

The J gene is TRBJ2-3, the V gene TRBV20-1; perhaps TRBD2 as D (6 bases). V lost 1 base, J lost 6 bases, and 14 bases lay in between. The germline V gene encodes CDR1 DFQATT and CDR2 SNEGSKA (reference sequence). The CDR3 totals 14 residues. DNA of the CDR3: TGCAGTGCTAGAGTCGGAGGGATAGGGGATACGCAGTATTTT. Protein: CSARVGGIGDTQYF.

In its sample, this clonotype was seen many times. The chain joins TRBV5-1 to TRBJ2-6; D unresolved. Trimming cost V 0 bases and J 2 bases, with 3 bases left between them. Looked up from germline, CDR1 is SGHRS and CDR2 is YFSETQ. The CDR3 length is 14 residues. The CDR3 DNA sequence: TGCGCCAGCAGCTTGGGGACTGGGGCCAACGTCCTGACTTTC. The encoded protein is CASSLGTGANVLTF.

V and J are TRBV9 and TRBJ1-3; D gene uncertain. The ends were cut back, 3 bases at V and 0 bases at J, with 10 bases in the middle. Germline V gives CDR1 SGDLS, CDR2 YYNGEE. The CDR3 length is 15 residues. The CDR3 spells CASSAALSSGNTIYF. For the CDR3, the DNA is TGTGCCAGCAGCGCGGCCCTTTCCTCTGGAAACACCATATATTTT.

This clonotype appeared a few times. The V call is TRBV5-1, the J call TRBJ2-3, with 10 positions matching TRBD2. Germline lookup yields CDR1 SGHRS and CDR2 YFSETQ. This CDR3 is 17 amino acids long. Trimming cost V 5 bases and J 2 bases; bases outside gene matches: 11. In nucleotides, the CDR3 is TGCGCCAGCAGTTTAGGACTAGCGGATTACACCACAGATACGCAGTATTTT. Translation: CASSLGLADYTTDTQYF.

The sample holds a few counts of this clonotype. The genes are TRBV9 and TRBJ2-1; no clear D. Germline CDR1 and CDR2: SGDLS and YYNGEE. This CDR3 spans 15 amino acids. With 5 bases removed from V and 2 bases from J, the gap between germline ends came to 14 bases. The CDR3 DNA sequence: TGTGCCAGCAGTCCTATAATACCCGCCTACAATGAGCAGTTCTTC. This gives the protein CASSPIIPAYNEQFF.

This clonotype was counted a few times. The CDR3 bases are TGTGCCACCAGCAGAGTAGGGAACGAGCAGTACTTC. The encoded protein is CATSRVGNEQYF. This sequence joins TRBV15 and TRBJ2-7; D not resolved. CDR1 and CDR2 from the germline V gene are LNHNV and YYDKDF (reference sequence). Trimming left V 1 base short and J 5 bases short, with 6 bases between. The CDR3 is 12 amino acids.

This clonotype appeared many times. In DNA, the CDR3 is TGTGCCAGCAGCCCGGACAGGGCCTATGGCTACACCTTC. This sequence encodes CASSPDRAYGYTF. The gene calls are TRBV5-6 and TRBJ1-2; the match to TRBD1 covers 8 bases. Per the germline V gene, CDR1 is SGHDT and CDR2 is YYEEEE. This CDR3 is built from 13 residues. V shed 4 bases, J shed 4 bases, and the junction held 3 bases outside the gene matches.

This CDR3 is CSARDPSSDGRAFF. In DNA form, the CDR3 reads TGCAGTGCTAGAGATCCGAGCAGCGATGGGAGAGCTTTCTTT. V and J are TRBV20-1 and TRBJ1-1; D gene ambiguous. V was cut by 0 bases and J by 10 bases, with 18 bases left in between. The CDR3 totals 14 residues. Per the germline V gene, CDR1 is DFQATT and CDR2 is SNEGSKA (reference sequence).

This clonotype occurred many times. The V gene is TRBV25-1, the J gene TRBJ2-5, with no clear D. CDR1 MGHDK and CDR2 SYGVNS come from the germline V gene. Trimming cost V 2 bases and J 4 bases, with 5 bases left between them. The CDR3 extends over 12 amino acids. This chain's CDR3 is CASSEGVETQYF. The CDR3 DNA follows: TGTGCCAGCAGTGAAGGGGTAGAGACCCAGTACTTC.

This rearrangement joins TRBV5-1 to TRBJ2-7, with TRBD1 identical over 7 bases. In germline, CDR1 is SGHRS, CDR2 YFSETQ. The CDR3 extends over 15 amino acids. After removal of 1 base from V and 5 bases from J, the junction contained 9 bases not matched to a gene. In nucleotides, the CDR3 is TGCGCCAGCAGCTTGTTGCGAGACAGGGCGGACGAGCAGTACTTC. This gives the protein CASSLLRDRADEQYF.

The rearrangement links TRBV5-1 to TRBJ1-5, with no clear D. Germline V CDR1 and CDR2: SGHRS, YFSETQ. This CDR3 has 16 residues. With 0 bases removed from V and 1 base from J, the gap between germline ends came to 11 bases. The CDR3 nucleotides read TGCGCCAGCAGCTTGGGGATGCGGGAGAGCAATCAGCCCCAGCATTTT. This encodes CASSLGMRESNQPQHF.

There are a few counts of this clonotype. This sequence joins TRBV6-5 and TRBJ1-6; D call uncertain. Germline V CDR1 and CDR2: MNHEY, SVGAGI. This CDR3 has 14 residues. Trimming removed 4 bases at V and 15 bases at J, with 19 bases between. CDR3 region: CASSLSGPIAILHF. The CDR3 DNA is TGTGCCAGCAGTTTGTCCGGGCCCATCGCGATCCTCCACTTT.